The table lists the clone carrying this TCR beta chain with a count of one. The entry originates in a study of blood T cell repertoires in COVID-19. Across the study: T cells, B-cell-depleted T cells, or PBMCs provided the cDNA or gDNA that served as material.

Clones were sequenced by immunoSEQ multiplex PCR, and TCRdb holds only the in-frame ones, with some missing. The table records about 190,000 clones, approximately 87% of them present only once. This receptor was taken from a woman aged 18-30 years who had recovered from COVID-19. Source material: peripheral blood.

CDR3 DNA sequence: TGTGCCAGCAGTTCAAGACGGACTCTTGATACGCAGTATTTT. Amino acids: CASSSRRTLDTQYF. The chain carries TRBV28 and TRBJ2-3; a weak D match, TRBD2 (5 bases). V lost 4 bases to trimming and J lost 6 bases, with 14 bases between them. Germline V gene sequence: CDR1 MDHEN, CDR2 SYDVKM. This CDR3 is built from 14 residues.